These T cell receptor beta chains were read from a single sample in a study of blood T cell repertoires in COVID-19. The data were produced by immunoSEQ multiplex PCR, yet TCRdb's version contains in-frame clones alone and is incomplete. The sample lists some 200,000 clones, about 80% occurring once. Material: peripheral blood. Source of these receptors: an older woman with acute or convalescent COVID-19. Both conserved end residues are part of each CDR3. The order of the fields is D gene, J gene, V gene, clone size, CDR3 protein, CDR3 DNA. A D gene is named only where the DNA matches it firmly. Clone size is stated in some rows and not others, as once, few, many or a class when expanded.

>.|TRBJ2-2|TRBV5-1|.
CASSSQVPGELFF
TGCGCCAGCAGCTCACAGGTACCCGGGGAGCTGTTTTTT
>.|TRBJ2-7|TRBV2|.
CASRTGSSYEQYF
TGTGCCAGCAGGACGGGGAGCTCCTACGAGCAGTACTTC
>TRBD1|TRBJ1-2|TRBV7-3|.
CASSLTPSPTGGGYTF
TGTGCCAGCAGCTTAACCCCATCCCCGACAGGGGGCGGCTACACCTTC
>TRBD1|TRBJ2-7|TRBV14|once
CASSQEGTGSSYEQYF
TGTGCCAGCAGCCAAGAGGGGACAGGAAGCTCCTACGAGCAGTACTTC
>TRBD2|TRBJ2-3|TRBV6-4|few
CASSDAGLAGGIDTQYF
TGTGCCAGCAGTGACGCGGGACTAGCGGGGGGCATAGATACGCAGTATTTT
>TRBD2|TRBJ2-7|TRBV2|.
CASRLPGGPSYEQYF
TGTGCCAGCAGACTACCGGGAGGGCCCTCCTACGAGCAGTACTTC
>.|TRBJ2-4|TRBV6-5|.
CASSPNMDIQYF
TGTGCCAGCAGCCCCAACATGGACATTCAGTACTTC
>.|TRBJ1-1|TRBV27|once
CASSSLSQGPEAFF
TGTGCCAGCAGTTCACTCTCGCAGGGGCCTGAAGCTTTCTTT
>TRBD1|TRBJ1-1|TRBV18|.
CASSQNPGQEAFF
TGTGCCAGCTCGCAGAACCCGGGACAGGAAGCTTTCTTT
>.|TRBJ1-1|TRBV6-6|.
CASKLDTINTEAFF
TGTGCCAGCAAATTAGACACAATAAACACTGAAGCTTTCTTT
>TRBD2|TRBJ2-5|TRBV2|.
CASSDSGLVQETQYF
TGTGCCAGCAGTGATTCAGGACTAGTCCAAGAGACCCAGTACTTC
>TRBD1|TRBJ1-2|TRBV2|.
CASSPQGFEGYGYTF
TGTGCCAGCAGTCCACAGGGGTTTGAGGGCTATGGCTACACCTTC
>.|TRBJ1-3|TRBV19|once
CASSIIHKRPGAGNTIYF
TGTGCCAGTAGTATAATACATAAGAGGCCCGGGGCTGGAAACACCATATATTTT
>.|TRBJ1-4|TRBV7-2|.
CASSLGGSGEGEKLFF
TGTGCCAGCAGCTTAGGAGGGAGCGGCGAGGGTGAAAAACTGTTTTTT
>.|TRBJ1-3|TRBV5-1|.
CASSLGRHSGNTIYF
TGCGCCAGCAGCTTGGGCCGACACTCCGGAAACACCATATATTTT
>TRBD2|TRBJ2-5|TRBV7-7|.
CASSPMAAGLAISETQYF
TGTGCCAGCAGCCCTATGGCGGCGGGACTAGCGATTTCAGAGACCCAGTACTTC
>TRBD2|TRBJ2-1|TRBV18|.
CASSPLAGATYNEQFF
TGTGCCAGCTCACCGCTAGCGGGGGCCACCTACAATGAGCAGTTCTTC
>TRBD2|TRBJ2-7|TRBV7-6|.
CASSLAQELAGVLPHEQYF
TGTGCCAGCAGCTTAGCGCAGGAACTAGCGGGGGTACTTCCCCACGAGCAGTACTTC
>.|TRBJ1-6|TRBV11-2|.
CASSFGGPDSPLHF
TGTGCCAGCAGCTTCGGGGGGCCCGATTCACCCCTCCACTTT
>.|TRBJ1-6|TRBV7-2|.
CASSPGQTNSPLHF
TGTGCCAGCAGCCCCGGACAGACAAATTCACCCCTCCACTTT
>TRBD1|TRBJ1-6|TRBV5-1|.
CASSGSGTGQSPLHF
TGCGCCAGCAGCGGGTCCGGGACAGGCCAGTCACCCCTCCACTTT
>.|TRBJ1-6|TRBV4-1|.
CASSQDFAGAYNSPLHF
TGCGCCAGCAGCCAAGATTTTGCCGGGGCCTATAATTCACCCCTCCACTTT
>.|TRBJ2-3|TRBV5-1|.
CASSLTGTATQYF
TGCGCCAGCAGCTTAACAGGGACGGCTACGCAGTATTTT
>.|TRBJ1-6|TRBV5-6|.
CASSLEGVVNSPLHF
TGTGCCAGCAGCTTGGAAGGGGTCGTTAATTCACCCCTCCACTTT
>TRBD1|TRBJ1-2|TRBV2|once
CASSVGGVGGDGYTF
TGTGCCAGCAGTGTGGGTGGAGTAGGGGGCGATGGCTACACCTTC
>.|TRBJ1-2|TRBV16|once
CASSQSRYGAGPNYGYTF
TGTGCCAGCAGCCAATCGAGATACGGAGCAGGGCCTAACTATGGCTACACCTTC
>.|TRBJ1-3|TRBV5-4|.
CASSLGVAGGSGNTIYF
TGTGCCAGCAGCTTGGGGGTCGCGGGAGGCTCTGGAAACACCATATATTTT
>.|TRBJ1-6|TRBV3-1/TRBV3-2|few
CASSHRQVDSPLHF
TGTGCCAGCAGCCATCGTCAGGTAGATTCACCCCTCCACTTT
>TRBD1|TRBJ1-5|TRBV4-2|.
CASSPIEEGAENQPQHF
TGTGCCAGCAGCCCGATCGAAGAGGGGGCCGAAAATCAGCCCCAGCATTTT
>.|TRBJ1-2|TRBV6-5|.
CASSYDTSYGYTF
TGTGCCAGCAGTTACGACACAAGCTATGGCTACACCTTC
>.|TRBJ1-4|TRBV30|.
CAWSVTRNEKLFF
TGTGCCTGGAGTGTAACCAGGAATGAAAAACTGTTTTTT
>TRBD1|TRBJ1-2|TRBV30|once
CAWRVTGGNAGGYTF
TGTGCCTGGAGAGTGACAGGGGGCAACGCGGGAGGCTACACCTTC
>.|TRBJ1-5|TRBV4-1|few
CASSQEGQKNQPQHF
TGCGCCAGCAGCCAAGAAGGACAGAAAAATCAGCCCCAGCATTTT
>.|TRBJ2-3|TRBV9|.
CASSGGGGYTDTQYF
TGTGCCAGCAGCGGGGGCGGGGGCTACACAGATACGCAGTATTTT
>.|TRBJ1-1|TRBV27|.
CASSPLGSNTEAFF
TGTGCCAGCAGCCCCCTAGGTTCGAACACTGAAGCTTTCTTT
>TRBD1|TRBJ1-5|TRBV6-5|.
CASSRQGGQPQHF
TGTGCCAGCAGTAGACAGGGGGGGCAGCCCCAGCATTTT
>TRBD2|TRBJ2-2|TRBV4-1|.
CASSPGTRALSNTGELFF
TGCGCCAGCAGCCCCGGGACTAGGGCCCTCTCGAACACCGGGGAGCTGTTTTTT
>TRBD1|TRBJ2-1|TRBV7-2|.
CASSLVPGGNNEQFF
TGTGCCAGCAGCTTAGTCCCAGGGGGAAACAATGAGCAGTTCTTC
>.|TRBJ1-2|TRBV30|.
CAWSLSDYMWSEIGYTF
TGTGCCTGGAGCTTGTCTGACTACATGTGGTCCGAGATAGGCTACACCTTC
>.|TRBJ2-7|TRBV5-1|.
CASSLSQGLYEQYF
TGCGCCAGCAGCTTGTCTCAGGGACTCTACGAGCAGTACTTC
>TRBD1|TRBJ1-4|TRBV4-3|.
CASSQNIATGSNEKLFF
TGCGCCAGCAGCCAAAATATAGCGACAGGGTCTAATGAAAAACTGTTTTTT
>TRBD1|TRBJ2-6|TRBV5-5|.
CASVGTGESGANVLTF
TGTGCCAGCGTCGGGACAGGGGAGTCTGGGGCCAACGTCCTGACTTTC
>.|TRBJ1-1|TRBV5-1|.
CASSLEDTGNTEAFF
TGCGCCAGCAGCTTGGAGGATACAGGGAACACTGAAGCTTTCTTT
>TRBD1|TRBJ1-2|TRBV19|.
CASSPGTVYGYTF
TGTGCCAGTAGTCCGGGGACAGTCTATGGCTACACCTTC
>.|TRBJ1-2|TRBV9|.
CASSSLGGRDGYGYTF
TGTGCCAGCAGCAGCTTGGGTGGCAGGGATGGCTATGGCTACACCTTC
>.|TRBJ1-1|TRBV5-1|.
CASSLGGGRNTEAFF
TGCGCCAGCAGCTTGGGCGGGGGGAGGAACACTGAAGCTTTCTTT
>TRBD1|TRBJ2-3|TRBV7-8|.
CASSLGTASTDTQYF
TGTGCCAGCAGCCTCGGGACAGCAAGCACAGATACGCAGTATTTT